The 7 T cell receptor beta chains given below trace back to one sample, sequenced in a study of cytomegalovirus exposure and HLA in healthy donors. 60 Vbeta and 13 Jbeta primers were used in PCR. TCRdb keeps only in-frame clones here, not all; method: immunoSEQ multiplex PCR. There are about 200,000 clones in the sample; over 60% occur only once, and 0.63% lies in the top ten. Sequencing input: PBMCs. All receptors derive from a man aged 18 to 30 in good health and CMV-seronegative.

The V gene is TRBV6-1, the J gene TRBJ2-5, with 10 nucleotides matching TRBD1. Trimming cost V 0 bases and J 4 bases; bases outside gene matches: 5. The CDR3 contains 16 residues. In germline, CDR1 is MNHNS, CDR2 SASEGT. The CDR3 DNA sequence: TGTGCCAGCAGTGAAGCGACAGGGGGCTCTCCAGAGACCCAGTACTTC. Translated: CASSEATGGSPETQYF.

The rearrangement uses TRBV10-1 and TRBJ2-1, with 14 positions matching TRBD2. Germline trimming cut 6 bases from V and 3 bases from J; bases unmatched to any gene: 7. This CDR3 region has 17 residues. The germline gives CDR1 WNHNN, CDR2 SYGVQD (reference sequence). CDR3 nucleotide sequence: TGCGCCAGCAGCGGGACTAGCGGGAGTAGGCTCTACAATGAGCAGTTCTTC. Translated, it gives CASSGTSGSRLYNEQFF.

The chain joins TRBV20-1 to TRBJ2-7, with a weak D call TRBD2 (5 bases). The CDR3 length is 11 residues. CDR1 DFQATT and CDR2 SNEGSKA come from the germline V gene (reference sequence). The V end lost 6 bases, the J end lost 1 base, and 7 bases lay between the germline ends. The CDR3 DNA reads as TGCAGTGCAGCGGAGTCCTACGAGCAGTACTTC. Amino acid sequence: CSAAESYEQYF.

The V gene is TRBV7-3, the J gene TRBJ2-1, with 7 bases that match TRBD2. This CDR3 is 17 amino acids long. Germline V CDR1 and CDR2: SGHTA, FQGTGA. The ends lost 8 bases at V and 8 bases at J; junction bases unmatched: 21. The CDR3 spells CASAKEGGSDAWDEQFF. Written as DNA, the CDR3 is TGTGCCAGCGCAAAAGAAGGCGGGAGCGACGCGTGGGATGAGCAGTTCTTC.

This clone was observed a few times. CDR3: CASSPTGEDTQYF. The DNA for the CDR3 is TGTGCCAGCTCACCGACAGGGGAAGATACGCAGTATTTT. The chain recombines TRBV18 with TRBJ2-3; 8 nucleotides line up with TRBD1. J lost 5 bases, V lost 3 bases, and 1 base had no gene match. Germline V gene lookup returns CDR1 KGHSH and CDR2 LQKENI. The length of the CDR3 is 13 residues.

This chain connects TRBV28 to TRBJ2-1, with 7 bases aligning to TRBD2. J lost 2 bases, V lost 4 bases, and 5 bases had no gene match. This CDR3 comprises 15 residues. Germline values: CDR1 MDHEN, CDR2 SYDVKM. The CDR3 protein is CASSSGAGPYNEQFF. The DNA of the CDR3 is TGTGCCAGCAGTTCAGGAGCGGGACCCTACAATGAGCAGTTCTTC.

The chain recombines TRBV28 with TRBJ2-5; 7 bases are a match to TRBD2. Unmatched junction bases numbered 2, after V lost 1 base and J lost 3 bases. The CDR3 extends over 14 amino acids. Germline V gene lookup returns CDR1 MDHEN and CDR2 SYDVKM. The CDR3 region is CASSLSSGEETQYF. In nucleotides, the CDR3 is TGTGCCAGCAGTTTATCCAGCGGGGAAGAGACCCAGTACTTC.